This TCR beta chain was obtained from a study of cytotoxic CD8 clonotypes in ibrutinib-treated CLL. Study observations and caveats: Investigators sampled sustained-remission and progressing patients at differing times. Starting clonality was above that of age-matched healthy donors and tracked circulating CD8+ T-cell counts.

Some clones are missing from TCRdb's copy, which holds only in-frame ones; the method was immunoSEQ multiplex PCR. The repertoire consists of about 25,000 clones, with approximately 71% occurring once and the leading ten covering roughly half. For this clone: Its antigen is not known.

After removal of 0 bases from V and 10 bases from J, the junction contained 11 bases not matched to a gene. The germline CDR1 and CDR2 sequences are SGHVS and FQNEAQ. The CDR3 extends over 16 amino acids. The V and J genes are TRBV7-8 and TRBJ1-2, with TRBD1 matching over 10 bases. The sequenced sample was PBMCs, obtained at disease progression, from a patient treated with ibrutinib. This receptor was identified in a human donor with chronic lymphocytic leukemia. The CDR3 region is CASSLAGQGYDGDYTF. As DNA, the CDR3 is TGTGCCAGCAGCTTAGCGGGACAGGGGTACGATGGAGACTACACCTTC.